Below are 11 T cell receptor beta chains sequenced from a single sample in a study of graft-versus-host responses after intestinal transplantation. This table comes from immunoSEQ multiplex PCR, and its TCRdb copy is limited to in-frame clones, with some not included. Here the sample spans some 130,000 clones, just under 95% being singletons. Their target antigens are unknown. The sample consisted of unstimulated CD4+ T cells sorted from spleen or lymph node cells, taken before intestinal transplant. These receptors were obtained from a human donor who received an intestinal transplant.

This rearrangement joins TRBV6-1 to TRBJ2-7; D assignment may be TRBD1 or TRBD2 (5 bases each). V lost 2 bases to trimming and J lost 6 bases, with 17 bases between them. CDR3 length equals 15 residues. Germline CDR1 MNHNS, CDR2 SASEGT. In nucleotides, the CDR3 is TGTGCCAGCAGTGAACTTGGGACGCTTACGGGCGAGCAGTACTTC. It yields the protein CASSELGTLTGEQYF.

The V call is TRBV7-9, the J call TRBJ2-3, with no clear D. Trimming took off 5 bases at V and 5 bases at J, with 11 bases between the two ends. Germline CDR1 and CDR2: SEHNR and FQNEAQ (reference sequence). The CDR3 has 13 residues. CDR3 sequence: CASSPTGLDTQYF. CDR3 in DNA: TGTGCCAGCAGCCCAACCGGGCTAGATACGCAGTATTTT.

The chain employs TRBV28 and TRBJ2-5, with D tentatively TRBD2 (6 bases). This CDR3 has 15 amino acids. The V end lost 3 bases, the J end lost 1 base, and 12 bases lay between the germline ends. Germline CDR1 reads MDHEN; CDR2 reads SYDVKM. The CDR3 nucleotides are TGTGCCAGCAGTTTGAGGAGGGCCGGCCAAGAGACCCAGTACTTC. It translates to CASSLRRAGQETQYF.

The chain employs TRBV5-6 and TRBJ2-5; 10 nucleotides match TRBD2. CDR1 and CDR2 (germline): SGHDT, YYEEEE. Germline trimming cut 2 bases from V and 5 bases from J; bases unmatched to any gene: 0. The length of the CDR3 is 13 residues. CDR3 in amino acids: CASSFSGRETQYF. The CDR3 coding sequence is TGTGCCAGCAGCTTTAGCGGGAGGGAGACCCAGTACTTC. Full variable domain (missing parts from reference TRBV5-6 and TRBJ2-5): DAGVTQSPTHLIKTRGQQVTLRCSPKSGHDTVSWYQQALGQGPQFIFQYYEEEERQRGNFPDRFSGHQFPNYSSELNVNALLLGDSALYLCASSFSGRETQYFGPGTRLLVL.

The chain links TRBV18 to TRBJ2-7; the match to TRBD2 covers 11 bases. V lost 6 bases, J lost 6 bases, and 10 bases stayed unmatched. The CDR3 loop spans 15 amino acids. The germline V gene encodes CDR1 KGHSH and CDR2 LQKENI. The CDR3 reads CASSPTSGRVSEQYF. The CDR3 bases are TGTGCCAGCTCGCCCACTAGCGGGAGAGTAAGCGAGCAGTACTTC.

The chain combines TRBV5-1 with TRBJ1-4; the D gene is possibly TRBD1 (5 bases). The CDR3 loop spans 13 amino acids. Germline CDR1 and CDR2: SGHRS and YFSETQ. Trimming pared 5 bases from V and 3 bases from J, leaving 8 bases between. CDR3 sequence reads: CASRLGANEKLFF. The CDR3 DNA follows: TGCGCCAGCAGACTGGGGGCTAATGAAAAACTGTTTTTT. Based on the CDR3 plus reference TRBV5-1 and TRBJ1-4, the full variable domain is KAGVTQTPRYLIKTRGQQVTLSCSPISGHRSVSWYQQTPGQGLQFLFEYFSETQRNKGNFPGRFSGRQFSNSRSEMNVSTLELGDSALYLCASRLGANEKLFFGSGTQLSVL.

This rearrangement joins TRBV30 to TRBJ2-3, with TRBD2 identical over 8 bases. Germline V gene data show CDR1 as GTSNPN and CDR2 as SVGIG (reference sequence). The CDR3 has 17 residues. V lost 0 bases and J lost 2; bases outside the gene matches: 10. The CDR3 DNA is TGTGCCTGGAGTGTCTACCAGCGGGGGCTCCACACAGATACGCAGTATTTT. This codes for CAWSVYQRGLHTDTQYF.

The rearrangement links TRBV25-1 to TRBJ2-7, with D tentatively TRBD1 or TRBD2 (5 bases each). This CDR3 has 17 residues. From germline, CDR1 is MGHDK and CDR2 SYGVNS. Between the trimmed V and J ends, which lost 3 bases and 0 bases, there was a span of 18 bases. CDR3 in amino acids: CASSDNPGRSNSYEQYF. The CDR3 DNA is TGTGCCAGCAGTGATAACCCGGGACGTTCAAACTCCTACGAGCAGTACTTC.

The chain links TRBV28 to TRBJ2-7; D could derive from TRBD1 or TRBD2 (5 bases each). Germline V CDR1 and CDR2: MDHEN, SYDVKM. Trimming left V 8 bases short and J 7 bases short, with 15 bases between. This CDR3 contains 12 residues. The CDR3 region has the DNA TGTGCCAGCGTTAGCTATGGGGGTGAGCAGTACTTC. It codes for CASVSYGGEQYF.

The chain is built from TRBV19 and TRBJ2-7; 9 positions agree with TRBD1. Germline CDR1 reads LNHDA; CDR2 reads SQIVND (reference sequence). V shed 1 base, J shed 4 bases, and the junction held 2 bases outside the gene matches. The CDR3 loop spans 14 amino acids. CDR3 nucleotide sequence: TGTGCCAGTAGTATAGCCGGGACAGGGTACGAGCAGTACTTC. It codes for CASSIAGTGYEQYF.

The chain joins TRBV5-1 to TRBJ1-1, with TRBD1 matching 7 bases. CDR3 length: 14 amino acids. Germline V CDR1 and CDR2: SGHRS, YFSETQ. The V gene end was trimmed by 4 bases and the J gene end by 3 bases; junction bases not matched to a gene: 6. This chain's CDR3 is CASSQNTGDTEAFF. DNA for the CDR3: TGCGCCAGCAGCCAAAACACAGGGGACACTGAAGCTTTCTTT.